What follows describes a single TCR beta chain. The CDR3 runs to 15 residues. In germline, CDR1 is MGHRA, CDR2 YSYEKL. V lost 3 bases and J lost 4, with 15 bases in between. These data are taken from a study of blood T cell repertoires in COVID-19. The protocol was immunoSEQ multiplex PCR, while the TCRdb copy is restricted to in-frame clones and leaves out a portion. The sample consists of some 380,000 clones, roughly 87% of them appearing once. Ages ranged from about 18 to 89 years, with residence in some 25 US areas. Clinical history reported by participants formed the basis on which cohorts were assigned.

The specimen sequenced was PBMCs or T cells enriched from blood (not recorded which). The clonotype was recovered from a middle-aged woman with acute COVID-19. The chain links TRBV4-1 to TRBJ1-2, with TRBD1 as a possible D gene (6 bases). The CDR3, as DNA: TGCGCCAGCAGCCAGGAACAGGGATTTGGCTATGGCTACACCTTC. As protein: CASSQEQGFGYGYTF.